This T cell receptor (beta chain) came from a study of T cell changes during pregnancy in multiple sclerosis. V lost 2 bases to trimming and J lost 4 bases; unmatched junction nucleotides: 10. The V gene's germline CDR1 is MNHEY and CDR2 SMNVEV (reference sequence). The CDR3 totals 18 residues. Profiled with immunoSEQ multiplex PCR; TCRdb holds only in-frame clones, not every one. The repertoire includes 65,000 to 85,000 clones, 94% of them detected once, and over 0.12% sits in the top ten. This clonotype originated in a female donor with multiple sclerosis, enrolled in a pregnancy study. The chain combines TRBV27 with TRBJ2-4; TRBD2 matches at 11 bases. The sequences come from CD4+ T cells from peripheral blood mononuclear cells, collected after pregnancy. CDR3 protein: CASSLTPIGTSGKNIQYF. The CDR3 nucleotides read TGTGCCAGCAGTTTAACTCCTATCGGGACTAGCGGAAAAAACATTCAGTACTTC.